This TCR beta chain was sequenced for a study of identifying expanded T cells in peripheral blood. Study-wide points: Variance in clone template counts between roughly two-week samples significantly increased with total template count across all healthy donors. Roughly 1.1 clones differed between technical replicates, versus around 15 and 19 over time.

Sequenced by immunoSEQ multiplex PCR; TCRdb stores in-frame clones only, minus some. The sample lists 80,000 to 90,000 clones, approximately 86% occurring once. Healthy donors had no documented immune events, such as infections, while sampled. V shed 4 bases and J shed 2 bases, with 9 bases lying between them. In germline, CDR1 is LNHDA, CDR2 SQIVND (reference sequence). The CDR3 consists of 15 residues. As concerns this clone: What it recognizes is unknown.

This chain joins TRBV19 and TRBJ1-6; D is unresolved. The sequence came from a person aged 18 to 75 in good health. Sample: blood. CDR3 in amino acids: CASSSAGAYNSPLHF. Written as DNA, the CDR3 is TGTGCCAGTAGTAGCGCGGGCGCCTATAATTCACCCCTCCACTTT.